The 14 T cell receptor beta chains presented below share a single source sample, sequenced in a study of CD8+ T cells in alopecia areata. The treatment here: oral pan-JAK inhibitor, 5-10 mg twice daily. RNA extraction was followed by reverse transcription into cDNA, which acted as the sequencing template. Libraries were prepared by immunoSEQ multiplex PCR; TCRdb keeps only in-frame clonotypes and omits some of them. This table holds more than 90,000 clones, 50% to 60% found once. The specimen comprised CD8+ T cells sorted from blood, sampled at approximately week 61, from a patient treated with tofacitinib. The origin of the receptors is a human donor with alopecia areata.

The V call is TRBV19, the J call TRBJ2-7; D ambiguous. Trimming took 0 bases from V and 4 from J, leaving 22 bases between them. Germline lookup yields CDR1 LNHDA and CDR2 SQIVND (reference sequence). This CDR3 region has 18 residues. The CDR3 DNA is TGTGCCAGTAGTATAGACCGTTCGGCAAGAGATGGGGTGTACGAGCAGTACTTC. This encodes CASSIDRSARDGVYEQYF. Looking up the rest from reference TRBV19 and TRBJ2-7 gives the full variable domain: DGGITQSPKYLFRKEGQNVTLSCEQNLNHDAMYWYRQDPGQGLRLIYYSQIVNDFQKGDIAEGYSVSREKKESFPLTVTSAQKNPTAFYLCASSIDRSARDGVYEQYFGPGTRLTVT.

The chain carries TRBV7-9 and TRBJ2-1; 9 positions match TRBD1. CDR1 and CDR2 from the germline V gene are SEHNR and FQNEAQ (reference sequence). This CDR3 is 17 amino acids long. Germline trimming cut 6 bases from V and 8 bases from J; bases unmatched to any gene: 17. CDR3 residues: CASRQNVGDRADDEQFF. Here the CDR3 DNA reads TGTGCCAGCAGACAAAATGTTGGGGACAGGGCGGACGATGAGCAGTTCTTC.

This CDR3 is CASNRDTAYEQYF. The CDR3 region has the DNA TGTGCCAGCAATCGGGACACTGCCTACGAGCAGTACTTC. The chain carries TRBV2 and TRBJ2-7, with D maybe TRBD1 (6 bases). CDR3 size: 13 residues. The germline CDR1 and CDR2 sequences are SNHLY and FYNNEI. V lost 7 bases, J lost 2 bases, and 12 bases lay in between.

This clone was recorded a few times. The chain carries TRBV6-5 and TRBJ2-7; D possibly uses TRBD1 or TRBD2 (5 bases each). With 2 bases removed from V and 0 bases from J, the gap between germline ends came to 8 bases. The CDR3 has 14 residues. Germline V gene data show CDR1 as MNHEY and CDR2 as SVGAGI. CDR3 in amino acids: CASSYGTRSYEQYF. DNA for the CDR3: TGTGCCAGCAGTTACGGGACGCGCTCCTACGAGCAGTACTTC.

The chain uses TRBV29-1 and TRBJ2-7; perhaps TRBD1 as D (6 bases). V lost 5 bases to trimming and J lost 3 bases, with 14 bases between them. CDR1 is SQVTM, CDR2 ANQGSEA, per germline. The CDR3 is 13 amino acids. The DNA for the CDR3 is TGCAGCGTTACTTCCGGACAGAGCTACGAGCAGTACTTC. Translated: CSVTSGQSYEQYF.

CDR3 nucleotide sequence: TGTGCCAGCAGCCAAGAGTATGAGGGCATGGCTCAGCCCCAGCATTTT. Protein sequence: CASSQEYEGMAQPQHF. The rearrangement links TRBV14 to TRBJ1-5; D is ambiguous. Trimming took off 0 bases at V and 6 bases at J, with 15 bases between the two ends. Germline V gives CDR1 SGHDN, CDR2 FVKESK. CDR3 length: 16 amino acids.

This clone was found once. V usage is TRBV7-9 and J usage is TRBJ1-1; D unclear. Germline V gene sequence: CDR1 SEHNR, CDR2 FQNEAQ (reference sequence). This CDR3 region has 15 residues. V was cut by 3 bases and J by 5 bases, with 16 bases left in between. The DNA for the CDR3 is TGTGCCAGCAGCTTGGCCGGGGTGGGTGAAACTGAAGCTTTCTTT. Protein product: CASSLAGVGETEAFF.

The chain is built from TRBV29-1 and TRBJ1-2; D may be TRBD1 (5 bases). CDR3 length: 13 residues. Trimming removed 5 bases from V and 1 base from J, with 11 bases in between. Germline loops: CDR1 SQVTM, CDR2 ANQGSEA. CDR3 protein: CSVKDTHNYGYTF. CDR3 DNA: TGCAGCGTTAAGGACACCCATAACTATGGCTACACCTTC.

The J gene is TRBJ2-3, the V gene TRBV7-9; D is unclear. CDR3 length equals 13 residues. Germline assignment: CDR1 SEHNR and CDR2 FQNEAQ (reference sequence). V shed 4 bases and J shed 4 bases, with 9 bases lying between them. The CDR3 bases are TGTGCCAGCAGCTCTCCTTCCCCAGATACGCAGTATTTT. This translates into CASSSPSPDTQYF.

This clone has a single count. The chain employs TRBV6-9 and TRBJ2-1, with TRBD2 matching over 7 bases. The J segment lost 5 bases and the V segment lost 2 bases, leaving 6 bases of the junction unmatched. The CDR3 runs 15 residues. Germline V CDR1 and CDR2: MNHGY, SVAAGI. The CDR3 loop reads CASSYGRERDNEQFF. The CDR3 nucleotides are TGTGCCAGCAGTTATGGGAGGGAAAGGGACAATGAGCAGTTCTTC.

Only one count was recorded for this clone. This chain joins TRBV13 and TRBJ1-1, with 7 nucleotides matching TRBD1. CDR1 and CDR2 from the germline V gene are PRHDT and FYEKMQ (reference sequence). There are 15 residues in the CDR3. V trimming: 5 bases; J trimming: 1 base; junction bases outside the gene matches: 7. The chain's CDR3 is CASSPPTGANTEAFF. In DNA, the CDR3 is TGTGCCAGCAGCCCCCCAACAGGGGCGAACACTGAAGCTTTCTTT.

The chain carries TRBV27 and TRBJ1-1; 7 nucleotides line up with TRBD1. In germline, CDR1 is MNHEY, CDR2 SMNVEV (reference sequence). This CDR3 is 15 amino acids long. J gave up 3 bases and V 5 bases, and 9 bases lay outside the gene matches. The CDR3: CASSIQGDWDTEAFF. The CDR3 DNA is TGTGCCAGCAGTATTCAGGGGGATTGGGACACTGAAGCTTTCTTT.

This sequence joins TRBV23-1 and TRBJ1-5; 7 bases are shared with TRBD1. TRBV23-1 belongs to the ORF category, with a function that is uncertain. This CDR3 contains 19 residues. With 1 base clipped from V and 2 bases from J, the junction kept 14 bases outside the gene matches. This CDR3 reads CASSQFCEGARYRNQPQHF. The CDR3 nucleotides read TGCGCCAGCAGTCAATTCTGTGAGGGGGCGAGGTATCGCAATCAGCCCCAGCATTTT.

The chain couples TRBV13 to TRBJ2-4; possibly TRBD1 for D (6 bases). The CDR3 spans 15 residues. Germline CDR1 and CDR2: PRHDT and FYEKMQ (reference sequence). Trimming removed 5 bases from V and 5 bases from J, with 16 bases in between. DNA of the CDR3: TGTGCCAGCAGCCCAGGGGTCGGCGGGCAAAACATTCAGTACTTC. It translates to CASSPGVGGQNIQYF.